A selection of T cell receptor beta chains follows, all from one sample in a study of blood T cell repertoires in COVID-19. Using immunoSEQ multiplex PCR, the repertoire was profiled, and TCRdb retains in-frame clones only, with some absent. The table includes some 90,000 clones, roughly 80% detected once. The sample consisted of peripheral blood. Source of these receptors: a woman in her sixties or seventies with acute or convalescent COVID-19. The CDR3 runs from the conserved cysteine through the conserved F or W. The order of the fields is clone size, V gene, D gene, J gene, CDR3 protein, CDR3 DNA. D genes are given only for firm matches. Clone size is stated in some rows and not others, as once, few, many or a class when expanded.

>-|TRBV18|-|TRBJ1-5
CASSPTANQPQHF
TGTGCCAGCTCACCGACAGCTAATCAGCCCCAGCATTTT
>once|TRBV19|TRBD1|TRBJ2-7
CASSIGTGFSYEQYF
TGTGCCAGTAGTATAGGGACAGGGTTCTCCTACGAGCAGTACTTC
>many|TRBV20-1|TRBD1|TRBJ2-6
CSASPGGKPGANVLTF
TGCAGTGCTAGTCCAGGGGGCAAACCTGGGGCCAACGTCCTGACTTTC
>-|TRBV29-1|-|TRBJ1-3
CSVLRGGSGNTIYF
TGCAGCGTCCTAAGGGGTGGGTCTGGAAACACCATATATTTT
>few|TRBV19|-|TRBJ1-2
CASSIDRGILYGYTF
TGTGCCAGTAGTATAGATCGGGGAATCCTCTATGGCTACACCTTC
>-|TRBV11-1|TRBD2|TRBJ2-5
CASSNGLAGIFETQYF
TGTGCCAGCAGCAACGGACTAGCGGGGATTTTTGAGACCCAGTACTTC
>-|TRBV7-8|-|TRBJ2-7
CASSPRVGYEQYF
TGTGCCAGCAGCCCCAGGGTGGGCTACGAGCAGTACTTC
>-|TRBV19|-|TRBJ1-2
CASSTLAGSYGYTF
TGTGCCAGTAGTACGCTAGCCGGCTCCTATGGCTACACCTTC
>-|TRBV27|TRBD2|TRBJ2-3
CASSQTSGGSTDTQYF
TGTGCCAGCAGTCAAACTAGCGGGGGAAGCACAGATACGCAGTATTTT
>-|TRBV29-1|TRBD1|TRBJ1-2
CSVHGTGQDNYGYTF
TGCAGCGTTCACGGGACAGGGCAAGACAACTATGGCTACACCTTC
>-|TRBV27|-|TRBJ1-5
CASSPLAGWQPQHF
TGTGCCAGCAGTCCCCTGGCGGGTTGGCAGCCCCAGCATTTT
>-|TRBV9|-|TRBJ2-5
CASSVGAFQETQYF
TGTGCCAGCAGCGTAGGAGCTTTCCAAGAGACCCAGTACTTC
>-|TRBV27|TRBD1|TRBJ1-4
CASSFSGGGGEKLFF
TGTGCCAGCAGTTTTTCAGGGGGAGGTGGTGAAAAACTGTTTTTT
>-|TRBV19|-|TRBJ1-5
CASAGSGGNQPQHF
TGTGCCAGTGCAGGTTCAGGTGGCAATCAGCCCCAGCATTTT
>-|TRBV2|-|TRBJ2-1
CASRPSTFRDEQFF
TGTGCCAGCAGACCCTCCACATTTCGGGATGAGCAGTTCTTC
>-|TRBV27|-|TRBJ1-5
CASSPGVGNQPQHF
TGTGCCAGCAGCCCGGGGGTGGGCAATCAGCCCCAGCATTTT
>-|TRBV2|TRBD1|TRBJ2-3
CASSTGQLVTDTQYF
TGTGCCAGCAGTACGGGACAGCTAGTCACAGATACGCAGTATTTT
>-|TRBV18|-|TRBJ2-1
CASSPNRAFVNEQFF
TGTGCCAGCTCACCAAACAGGGCCTTTGTCAATGAGCAGTTCTTC
>-|TRBV18|-|TRBJ2-2
CASSPRPTGNTGELFF
TGTGCCAGCTCACCTAGGCCTACAGGGAACACCGGGGAGCTGTTTTTT
>-|TRBV4-1|TRBD2|TRBJ2-1
CASSQPTSGRGNEQFF
TGCGCCAGCAGCCAACCGACTAGCGGGAGAGGGAATGAGCAGTTCTTC
>-|TRBV5-1|-|TRBJ1-3
CASSLNSGNTIYF
TGCGCCAGCAGCCTTAACTCTGGAAACACCATATATTTT
>-|TRBV7-9|TRBD2|TRBJ2-2
CASSPHAGVRNTGELFF
TGTGCCAGCAGCCCGCATGCGGGGGTACGGAACACCGGGGAGCTGTTTTTT
>-|TRBV12-3/TRBV12-4|-|TRBJ2-3
CASSLSNTQYF
TGTGCCAGCAGTCTAAGCAATACGCAGTATTTT
>-|TRBV6-2/TRBV6-3|TRBD2|TRBJ2-5
CASSAGTSSETQYF
TGTGCCAGCAGTGCCGGGACTAGCAGCGAGACCCAGTACTTC
>-|TRBV6-6|-|TRBJ2-7
CASSYSGREQYF
TGTGCCAGCAGTTACTCGGGGCGCGAGCAGTACTTC
>-|TRBV6-2/TRBV6-3|TRBD2|TRBJ2-1
CASSYGGSGRGNEQFF
TGTGCCAGCAGTTACGGGGGTAGCGGGAGAGGGAATGAGCAGTTCTTC
>-|TRBV11-1|TRBD1|TRBJ2-1
CASSRGTANEQFF
TGTGCCAGCAGCCGAGGGACAGCCAATGAGCAGTTCTTC
>-|TRBV10-3|TRBD1|TRBJ2-5
CAISEMGQNLQTQYF
TGTGCCATCAGTGAAATGGGACAGAACTTACAGACCCAGTACTTC